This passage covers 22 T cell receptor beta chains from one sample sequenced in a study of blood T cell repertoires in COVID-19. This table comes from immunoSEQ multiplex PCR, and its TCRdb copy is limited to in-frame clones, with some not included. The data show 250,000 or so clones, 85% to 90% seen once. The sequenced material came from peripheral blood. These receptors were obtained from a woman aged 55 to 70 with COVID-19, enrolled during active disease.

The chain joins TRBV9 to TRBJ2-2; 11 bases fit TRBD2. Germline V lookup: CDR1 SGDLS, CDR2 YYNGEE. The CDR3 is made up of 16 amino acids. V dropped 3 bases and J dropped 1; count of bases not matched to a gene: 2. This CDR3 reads CASSATSGGNTGELFF. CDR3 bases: TGTGCCAGCAGCGCAACTAGCGGGGGGAACACCGGGGAGCTGTTTTTT.

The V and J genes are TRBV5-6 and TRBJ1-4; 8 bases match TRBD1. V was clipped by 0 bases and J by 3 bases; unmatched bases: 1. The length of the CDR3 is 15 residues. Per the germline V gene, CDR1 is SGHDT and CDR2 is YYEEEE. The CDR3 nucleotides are TGTGCCAGCAGCTTGGCGACAGGGGCTAATGAAAAACTGTTTTTT. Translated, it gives CASSLATGANEKLFF.

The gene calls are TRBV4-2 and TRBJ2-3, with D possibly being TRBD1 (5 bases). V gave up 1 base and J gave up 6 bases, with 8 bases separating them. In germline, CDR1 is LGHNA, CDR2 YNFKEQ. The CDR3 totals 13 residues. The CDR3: CASSQGNRDTQYF. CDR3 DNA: TGTGCCAGCAGCCAAGGAAACAGGGATACGCAGTATTTT.

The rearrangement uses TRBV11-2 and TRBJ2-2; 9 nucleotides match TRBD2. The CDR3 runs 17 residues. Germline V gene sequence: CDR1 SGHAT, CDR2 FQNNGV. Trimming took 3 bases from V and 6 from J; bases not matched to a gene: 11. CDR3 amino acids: CASSFEMRGGPAGELFF. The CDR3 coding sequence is TGTGCCAGCAGCTTCGAAATGCGGGGGGGGCCGGCCGGGGAGCTGTTTTTT.

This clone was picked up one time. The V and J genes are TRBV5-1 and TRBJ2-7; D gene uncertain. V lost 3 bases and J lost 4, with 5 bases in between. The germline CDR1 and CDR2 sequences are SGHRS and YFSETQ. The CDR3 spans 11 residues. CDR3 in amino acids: CASSSGYEQYF. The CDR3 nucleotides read TGCGCCAGCAGCTCCGGGTACGAGCAGTACTTC.

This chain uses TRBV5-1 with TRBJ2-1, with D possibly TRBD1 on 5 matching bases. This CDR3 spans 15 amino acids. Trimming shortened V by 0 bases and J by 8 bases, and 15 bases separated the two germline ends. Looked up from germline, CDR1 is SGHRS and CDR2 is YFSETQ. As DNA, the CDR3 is TGCGCCAGCAGCTTGGTTGGCAGGGTAGTCGATGAGCAGTTCTTC. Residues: CASSLVGRVVDEQFF. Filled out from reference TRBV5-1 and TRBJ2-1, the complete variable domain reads KAGVTQTPRYLIKTRGQQVTLSCSPISGHRSVSWYQQTPGQGLQFLFEYFSETQRNKGNFPGRFSGRQFSNSRSEMNVSTLELGDSALYLCASSLVGRVVDEQFFGPGTRLTVL.

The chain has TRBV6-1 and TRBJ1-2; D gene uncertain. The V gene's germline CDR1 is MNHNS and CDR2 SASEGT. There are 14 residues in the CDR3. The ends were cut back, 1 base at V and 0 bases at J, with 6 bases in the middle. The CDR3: CASSEGRANYGYTF. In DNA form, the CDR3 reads TGTGCCAGCAGTGAAGGGAGAGCTAACTATGGCTACACCTTC.

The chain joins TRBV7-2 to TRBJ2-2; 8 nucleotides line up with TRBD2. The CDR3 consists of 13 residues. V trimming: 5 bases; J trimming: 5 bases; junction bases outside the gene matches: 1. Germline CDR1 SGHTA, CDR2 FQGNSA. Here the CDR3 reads CASSRGGTGELFF. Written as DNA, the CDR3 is TGTGCCAGCAGCCGCGGGGGGACCGGGGAGCTGTTTTTT.

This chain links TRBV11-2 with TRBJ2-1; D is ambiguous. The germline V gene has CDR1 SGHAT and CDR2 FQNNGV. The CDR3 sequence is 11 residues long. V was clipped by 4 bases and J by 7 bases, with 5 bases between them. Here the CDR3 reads CASSSLNEQFF. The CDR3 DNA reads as TGTGCCAGCAGCTCCCTTAATGAGCAGTTCTTC.

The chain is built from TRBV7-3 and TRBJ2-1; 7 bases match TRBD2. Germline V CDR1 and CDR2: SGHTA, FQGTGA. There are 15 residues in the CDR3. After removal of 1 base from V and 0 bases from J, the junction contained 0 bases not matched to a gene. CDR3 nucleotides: TGTGCCAGCAGCTTAAGGGGGGGCTCCTACAATGAGCAGTTCTTC. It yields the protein CASSLRGGSYNEQFF.

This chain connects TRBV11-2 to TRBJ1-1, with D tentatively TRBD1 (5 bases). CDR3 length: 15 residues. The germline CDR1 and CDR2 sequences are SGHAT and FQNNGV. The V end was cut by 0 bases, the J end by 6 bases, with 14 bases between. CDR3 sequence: CASSLDPGRVAEAFF. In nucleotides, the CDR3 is TGTGCCAGCAGCTTAGATCCAGGGAGGGTGGCTGAAGCTTTCTTT.

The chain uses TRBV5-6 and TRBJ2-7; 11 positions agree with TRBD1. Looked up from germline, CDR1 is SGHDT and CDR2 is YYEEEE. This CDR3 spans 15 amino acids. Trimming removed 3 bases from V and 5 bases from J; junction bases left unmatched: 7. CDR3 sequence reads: CASSSLGTGGDEQYF. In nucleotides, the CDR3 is TGTGCCAGCAGCTCCCTTGGGACAGGGGGGGACGAGCAGTACTTC.

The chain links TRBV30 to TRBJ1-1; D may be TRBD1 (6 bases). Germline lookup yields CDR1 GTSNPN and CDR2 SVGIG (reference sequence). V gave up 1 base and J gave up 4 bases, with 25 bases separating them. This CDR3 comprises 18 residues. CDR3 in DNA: TGTGCCTGGAGTGACCACCTCAAACTCAGGGGAATGGCCACTGAAGCTTTCTTT. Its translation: CAWSDHLKLRGMATEAFF.

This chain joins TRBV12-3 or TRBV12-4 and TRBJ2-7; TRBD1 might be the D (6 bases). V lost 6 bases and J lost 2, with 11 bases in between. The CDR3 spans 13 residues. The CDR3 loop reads CASSRTAPYEQYF. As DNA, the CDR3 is TGTGCCAGCAGCCGGACAGCCCCCTACGAGCAGTACTTC.

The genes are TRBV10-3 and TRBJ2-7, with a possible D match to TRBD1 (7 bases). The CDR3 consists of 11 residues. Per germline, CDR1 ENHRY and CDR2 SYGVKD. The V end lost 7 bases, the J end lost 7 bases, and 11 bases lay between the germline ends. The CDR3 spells CAIKGAGEQYF. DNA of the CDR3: TGTGCCATCAAGGGGGCGGGAGAGCAGTACTTC.

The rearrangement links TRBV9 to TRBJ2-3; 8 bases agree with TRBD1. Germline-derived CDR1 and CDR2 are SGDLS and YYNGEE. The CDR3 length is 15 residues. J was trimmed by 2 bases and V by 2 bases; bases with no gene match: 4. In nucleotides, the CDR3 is TGTGCCAGCAGCGTGGACAGGGAGCTCACAGATACGCAGTATTTT. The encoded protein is CASSVDRELTDTQYF.

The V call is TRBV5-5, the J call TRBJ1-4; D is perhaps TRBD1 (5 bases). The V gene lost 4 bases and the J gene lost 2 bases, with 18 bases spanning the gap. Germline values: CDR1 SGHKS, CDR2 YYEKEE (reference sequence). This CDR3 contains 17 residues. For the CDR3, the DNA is TGTGCCAGCAGCCGCAGGGTCCGACAAGGGACTAATGAAAAACTGTTTTTT. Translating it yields CASSRRVRQGTNEKLFF.

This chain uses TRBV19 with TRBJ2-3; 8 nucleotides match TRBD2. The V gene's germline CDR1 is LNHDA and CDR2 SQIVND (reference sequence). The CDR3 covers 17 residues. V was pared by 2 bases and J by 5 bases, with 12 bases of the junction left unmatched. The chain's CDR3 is CASSIPAETSVGDTQYF. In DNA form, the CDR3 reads TGTGCCAGTAGTATACCCGCCGAGACTAGCGTAGGAGATACGCAGTATTTT.

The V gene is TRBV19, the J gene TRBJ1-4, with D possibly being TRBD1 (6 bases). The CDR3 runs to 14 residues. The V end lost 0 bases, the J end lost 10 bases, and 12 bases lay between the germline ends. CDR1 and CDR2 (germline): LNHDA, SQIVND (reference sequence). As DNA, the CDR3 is TGTGCCAGTAGTATAGATGGAACAGGGTTAAAACTGTTTTTT. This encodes CASSIDGTGLKLFF.

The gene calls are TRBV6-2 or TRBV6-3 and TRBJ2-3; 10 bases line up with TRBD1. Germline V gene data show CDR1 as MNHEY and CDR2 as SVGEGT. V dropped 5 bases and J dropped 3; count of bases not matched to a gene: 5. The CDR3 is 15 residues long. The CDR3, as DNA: TGTGCCAGCAGTGCCGGGACAGGGGTAACAGATACGCAGTATTTT. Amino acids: CASSAGTGVTDTQYF.

The CDR3 region is CASSAKTSGGDEQYF. As DNA, the CDR3 is TGTGCCAGCAGCGCCAAGACTAGCGGGGGCGACGAGCAGTACTTC. V is TRBV16 and J is TRBJ2-7; 12 bases agree with TRBD2. Germline assignment: CDR1 KGHSY and CDR2 FQNENV. Trimming at V came to 5 bases and at J to 5 bases, leaving 7 bases not matched to a gene. The CDR3 is 15 residues long.

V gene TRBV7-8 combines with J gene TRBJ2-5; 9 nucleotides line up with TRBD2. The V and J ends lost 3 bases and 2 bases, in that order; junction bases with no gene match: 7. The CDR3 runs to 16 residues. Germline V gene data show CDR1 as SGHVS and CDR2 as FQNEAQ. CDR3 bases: TGTGCCAGCAGCTTTGCCGCTAGCGGGGAACAAGAGACCCAGTACTTC. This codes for CASSFAASGEQETQYF.